This T cell receptor (beta chain) was sequenced in a study of T cell responses to AZD1222 COVID-19 vaccine (dated by TCRdb to the early 2020s). The study in broad terms: TCR sequencing covered about 230 trial participants: 200 to 220 given two doses of AZD1222 and 26 given two doses of MenACWY control vaccine. Trial participants were enrolled by age into subgroups of 18-55, 56-69 and 70-plus years, and about 150, 27 and 61 TCR-sequenced participants, respectively, were included in these subgroups. On the study overall, not on this receptor specifically: Only a handful of AZD1222 recipients were SARS-CoV-2 seropositive at baseline, limiting conclusions about previously exposed vaccinees. Reportedly, close to half of the unique spike-specific TCRs recognized epitopes lying outside the regions that are mutated in the B.1.351 and B.1.1.7 variants. CD4 TCRs associated with the vaccine covered the entire spike protein, and the dominant responses were in regions 160-218 and 743-854. Most participants were white British and females outnumbered males, and the authors suggested that clonal diversity may have been underestimated. No day 14 peak-response samples were available, so repertoires were characterized only after the peak T cell response. Spike-specific TCR breadth and depth rose significantly after two AZD1222 doses compared with day 0 and with MenACWY recipients. The 56-69-year group was small, and its depth increase did not reach significance, likely because of low power.

The CDR3 regions of human TCRbeta chains were analyzed by immunosequencing. In the original analysis: Repertoire TCRs were matched against a reference library of SARS-CoV-2-specific TCRs generated with the MIRA antigen-specificity platform. Breadth was defined as the fraction of unique TCRs that were SARS-CoV-2-associated, and depth was defined as the fraction of total T cells that were SARS-CoV-2-associated. Using the MIRA data, each spike-specific TCR was mapped to the spike region that the TCR reacts to and placed in a CD4 or CD8 class. Log10-transformed breadth and depth values were compared by one-way ANOVA with Sidak's multiple comparisons tests. Held by TCRdb, this immuneACCESS table contains in-frame sequences only and omits some clones. Under half of the omission traces to an unresolved V gene where checked; the cause of the rest is unknown. D and trimming come from the DNA, and the V and J calls and clone size come from that table. Recorded for this sample are 200,000 or so clones; around 87% of them occurred a single time. Approximately 2.5% of the sample goes to the ten largest clones.

V loses 2 bases, J loses 7 bases, and the germline ends lie 14 bases apart. The CDR3, cysteine through phenylalanine, is 14 amino acids long. The read is trimmed to its CDR3 DNA, 42 bases read in frame from base 1. In the germline V gene, CDR1 corresponds to MNHEY and CDR2 to SVGAGI. On this clone itself: Its antigen remains unidentified. Base qualities are not provided; no much larger clone lies one nucleotide away.

Taken with the paper, the label for time point translates to: baseline before first vaccination. The treatment or condition label on this specimen signifies: meningococcal conjugate vaccine given as trial control. Vaccinee samples came from UK trials COV001 and COV002, including a single-blind randomized controlled phase 2/3 trial of AZD1222 (ChAdOx1 nCoV-19) in healthy adults. Trial participant PBMC samples were collected at day 0 and day 28 after the second dose for TCRbeta chain sequencing. This chain is built from TRBV6-5 and TRBJ1-1; a tentative D call is TRBD1 (6 bases match). Sample: peripheral blood, taken on day 0 of MenACWY control vaccination. The source is an adult in good health. The nucleotide sequence is given as TGTGCCAGCAGTTACCAACAGGGCACGGGTGAAGCTTTCTTT. This gives the protein CASSYQQGTGEAFF.